This T cell receptor beta chain is drawn from a study of T-cell memory formation after mild COVID-19. Regarding the study as a whole: Whereas later expanders leaned CD4+, clones contracting day 15 to 85 showed a balanced CD4/CD8 makeup.

One entry per CDR3 protein results from TCRdb running MiXCR on the 5' RACE reads. The table lists around 140,000 distinct CDR3 sequences, 5.5% to 7% of them singletons. This clonotype has ten or more counts. The target antigen is unknown. Germline V gives CDR1 SGHKS, CDR2 YYEKEE (reference sequence). CDR3 length: 17 amino acids. V trimming: 4 bases; J trimming: 2 bases; junction bases outside the gene matches: 13. V usage is TRBV5-5 and J usage is TRBJ2-5; TRBD2 matches at 8 bases. This sequence was found in an adult woman who had mild COVID-19 (a few samples of this study predate the infection). Cell type and time point are not known. The sample taken for sequencing was PBMCs or a T cell subset sorted from them (not recorded which). The CDR3 DNA reads as TGTGCCAGCAGCATGACATTAGCGGGGAGCGCTCAAGAGACCCAGTACTTC. Translated, it gives CASSMTLAGSAQETQYF.